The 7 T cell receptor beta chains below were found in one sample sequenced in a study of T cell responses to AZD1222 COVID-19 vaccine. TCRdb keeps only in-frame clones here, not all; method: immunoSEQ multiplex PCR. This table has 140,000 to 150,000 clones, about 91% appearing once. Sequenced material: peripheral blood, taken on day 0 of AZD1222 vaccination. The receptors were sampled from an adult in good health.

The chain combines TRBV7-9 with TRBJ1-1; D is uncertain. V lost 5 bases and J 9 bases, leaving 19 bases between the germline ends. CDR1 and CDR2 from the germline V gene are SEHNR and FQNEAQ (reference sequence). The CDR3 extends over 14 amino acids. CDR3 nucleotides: TGTGCCAGCAGCGGACCGGGTCAAACTTATCAAGCTTTCTTT. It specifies CASSGPGQTYQAFF. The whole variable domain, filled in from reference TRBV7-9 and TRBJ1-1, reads DTGVSQNPRHKITKRGQNVTFRCDPISEHNRLYWYRQTLGQGPEFLTYFQNEAQLEKSRLLSDRFSAERPKGSFSTLEIQRTEQGDSAMYLCASSGPGQTYQAFFGQGTRLTVV.

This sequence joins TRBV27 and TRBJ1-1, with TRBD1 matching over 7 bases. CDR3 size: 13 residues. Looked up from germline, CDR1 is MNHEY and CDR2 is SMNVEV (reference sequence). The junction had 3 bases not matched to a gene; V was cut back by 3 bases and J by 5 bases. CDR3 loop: CASSLQGGTEAFF. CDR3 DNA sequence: TGTGCCAGCAGTTTGCAGGGGGGTACTGAAGCTTTCTTT.

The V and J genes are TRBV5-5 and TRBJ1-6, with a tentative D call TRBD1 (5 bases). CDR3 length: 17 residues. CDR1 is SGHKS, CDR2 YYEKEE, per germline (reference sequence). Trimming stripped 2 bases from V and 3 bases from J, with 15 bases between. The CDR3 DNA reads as TGTGCCAGCAGCTTTAATCCCACGCAGGGCTATAATTCACCCCTCCACTTT. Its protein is CASSFNPTQGYNSPLHF.

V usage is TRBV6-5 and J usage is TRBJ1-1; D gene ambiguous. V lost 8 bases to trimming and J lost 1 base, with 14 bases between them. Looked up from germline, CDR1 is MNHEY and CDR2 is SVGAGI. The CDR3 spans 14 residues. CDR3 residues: CASYARGENTEAFF. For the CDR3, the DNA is TGTGCCAGCTATGCTAGAGGAGAGAACACTGAAGCTTTCTTT.

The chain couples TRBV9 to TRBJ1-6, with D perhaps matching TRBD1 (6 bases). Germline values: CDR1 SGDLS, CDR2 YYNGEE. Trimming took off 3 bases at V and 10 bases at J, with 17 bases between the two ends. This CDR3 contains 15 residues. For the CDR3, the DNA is TGTGCCAGCAGCGCGACGCCCGGGACACAATCACCCCTCCACTTT. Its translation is CASSATPGTQSPLHF.

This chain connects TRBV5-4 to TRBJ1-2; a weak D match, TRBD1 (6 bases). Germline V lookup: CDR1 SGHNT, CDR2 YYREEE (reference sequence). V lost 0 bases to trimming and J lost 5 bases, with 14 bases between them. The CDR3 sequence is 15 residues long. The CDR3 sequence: CASSLGTDSRYGYTF. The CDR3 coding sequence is TGTGCCAGCAGCTTGGGGACGGACAGCCGGTATGGCTACACCTTC.

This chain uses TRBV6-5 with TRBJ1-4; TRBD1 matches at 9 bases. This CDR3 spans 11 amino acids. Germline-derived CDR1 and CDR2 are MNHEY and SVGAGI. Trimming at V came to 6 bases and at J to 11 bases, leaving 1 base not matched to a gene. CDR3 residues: CASRDRGKLFF. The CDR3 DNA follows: TGTGCCAGCAGGGACAGGGGCAAACTGTTTTTT.